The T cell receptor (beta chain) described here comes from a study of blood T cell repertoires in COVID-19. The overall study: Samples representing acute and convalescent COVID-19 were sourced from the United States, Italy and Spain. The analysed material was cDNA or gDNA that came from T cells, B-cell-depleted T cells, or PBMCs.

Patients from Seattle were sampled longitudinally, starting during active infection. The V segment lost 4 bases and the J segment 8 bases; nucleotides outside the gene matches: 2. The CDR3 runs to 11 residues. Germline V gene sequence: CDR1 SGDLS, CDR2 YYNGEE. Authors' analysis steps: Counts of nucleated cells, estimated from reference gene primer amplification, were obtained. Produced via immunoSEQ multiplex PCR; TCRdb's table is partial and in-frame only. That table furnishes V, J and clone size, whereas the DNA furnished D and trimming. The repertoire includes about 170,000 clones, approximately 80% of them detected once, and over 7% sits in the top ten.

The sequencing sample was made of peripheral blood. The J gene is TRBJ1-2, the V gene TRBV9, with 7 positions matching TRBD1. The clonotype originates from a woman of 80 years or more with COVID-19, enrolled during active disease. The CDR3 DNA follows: TGTGCCAGCAGCTCCAGGGGGGGCTACACCTTC. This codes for CASSSRGGYTF.